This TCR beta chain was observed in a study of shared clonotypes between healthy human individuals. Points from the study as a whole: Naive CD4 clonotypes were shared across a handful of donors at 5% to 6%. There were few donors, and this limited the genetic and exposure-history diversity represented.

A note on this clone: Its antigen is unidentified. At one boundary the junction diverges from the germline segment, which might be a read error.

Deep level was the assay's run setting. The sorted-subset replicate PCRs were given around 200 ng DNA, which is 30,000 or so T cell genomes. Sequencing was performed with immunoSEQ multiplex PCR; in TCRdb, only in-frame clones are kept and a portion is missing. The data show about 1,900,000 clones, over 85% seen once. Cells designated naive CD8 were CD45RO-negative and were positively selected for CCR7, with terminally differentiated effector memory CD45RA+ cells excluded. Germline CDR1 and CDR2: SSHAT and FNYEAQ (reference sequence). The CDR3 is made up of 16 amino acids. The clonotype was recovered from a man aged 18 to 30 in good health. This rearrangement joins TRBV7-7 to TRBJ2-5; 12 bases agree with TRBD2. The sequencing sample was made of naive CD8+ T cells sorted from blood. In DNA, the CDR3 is TGTGCTAGCAGCTCGACTAGCGGGGGATACCAAGAGACCCAGTACTTC. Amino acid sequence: CASSSTSGGYQETQYF.